The clone carrying this TCR beta chain appeared a single time. The data originate from a study of blood T cell repertoires in COVID-19. As for the study in general: Some COVID-19 samples were acute and others convalescent; all came from the United States, Italy and Spain.

Germline values: CDR1 DFQATT, CDR2 SNEGSKA (reference sequence). The CDR3 loop spans 12 amino acids. Trimming shortened V by 3 bases and J by 4 bases, and 9 bases separated the two germline ends. Clones were sequenced by immunoSEQ multiplex PCR, and TCRdb holds only the in-frame ones, with some missing. Of 130,000 or so clones listed, roughly 90% are singletons. The chain joins TRBV20-1 to TRBJ1-2; D may be TRBD1 (5 bases). This receptor was taken from a man aged 45 to 65 with acute or convalescent COVID-19. The sample taken for sequencing was peripheral blood. The CDR3 protein is CSASDRIYGYTF. As DNA, the CDR3 is TGCAGTGCTAGTGACAGAATCTATGGCTACACCTTC.